This T cell receptor (beta chain) was sequenced during a study of blood T cell repertoires in COVID-19. Study context: The study drew acute and convalescent COVID-19 samples from the United States, Italy and Spain. Nucleic acid was either cDNA or gDNA, and it came from T cells, B-cell-depleted T cells, or PBMCs.

The CDR3 contains 16 residues. With 11 bases removed from V and 0 bases from J, the gap between germline ends came to 22 bases. The germline V gene encodes CDR1 MNHNY and CDR2 SVGAGI (reference sequence). In the authors' methods: Amplification from reference gene primers served as the basis for estimated nucleated cell counts. Using immunoSEQ multiplex PCR, the repertoire was profiled, and TCRdb retains in-frame clones only, with some absent. The V and J calls and the clone size are those of that table, but D and trimming were determined from the DNA. The sample lists 250,000 or so clones, 80% to 90% occurring once.

The sample comprised peripheral blood. This receptor was identified in a woman between 40 and 55 years old who had recovered from COVID-19. This sequence joins TRBV6-6 and TRBJ1-1, with D possibly being TRBD1 (5 bases). CDR3 amino acids: CAALGEGINMNTEAFF. The CDR3 DNA follows: TGTGCCGCCCTCGGGGAGGGGATAAACATGAACACTGAAGCTTTCTTT.